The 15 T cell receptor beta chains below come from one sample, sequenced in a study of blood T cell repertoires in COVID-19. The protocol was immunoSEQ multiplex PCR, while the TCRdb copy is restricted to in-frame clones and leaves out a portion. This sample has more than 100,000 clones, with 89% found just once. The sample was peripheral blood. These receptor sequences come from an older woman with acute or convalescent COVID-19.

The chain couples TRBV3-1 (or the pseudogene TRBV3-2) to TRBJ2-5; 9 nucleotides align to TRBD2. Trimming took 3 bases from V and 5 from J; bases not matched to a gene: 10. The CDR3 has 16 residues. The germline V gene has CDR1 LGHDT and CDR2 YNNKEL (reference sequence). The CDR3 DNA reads TGTGCCAGCAGCCAGTGGGGTAGCGGGAGACAGGAGACCCAGTACTTC. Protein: CASSQWGSGRQETQYF.

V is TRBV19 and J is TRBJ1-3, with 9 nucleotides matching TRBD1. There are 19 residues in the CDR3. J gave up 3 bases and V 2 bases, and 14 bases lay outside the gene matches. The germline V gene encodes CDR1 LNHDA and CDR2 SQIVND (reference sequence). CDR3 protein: CASSISSLDRGGSGNTIYF. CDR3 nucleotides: TGTGCCAGTAGTATATCCTCCCTGGACAGGGGTGGTAGTGGAAACACCATATATTTT.

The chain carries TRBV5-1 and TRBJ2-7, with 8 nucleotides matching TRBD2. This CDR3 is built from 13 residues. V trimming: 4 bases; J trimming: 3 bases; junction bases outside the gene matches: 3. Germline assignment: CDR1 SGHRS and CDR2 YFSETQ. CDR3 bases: TGCGCCAGCAGCGAGGGGACTAGCTACGAGCAGTACTTC. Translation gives CASSEGTSYEQYF.

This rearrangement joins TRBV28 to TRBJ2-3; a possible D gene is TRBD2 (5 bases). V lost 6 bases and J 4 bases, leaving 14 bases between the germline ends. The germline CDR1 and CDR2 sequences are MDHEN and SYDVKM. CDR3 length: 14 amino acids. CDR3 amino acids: CASSVSGISDTQYF. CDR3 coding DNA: TGTGCCAGCAGCGTGTCGGGGATCTCAGATACGCAGTATTTT.

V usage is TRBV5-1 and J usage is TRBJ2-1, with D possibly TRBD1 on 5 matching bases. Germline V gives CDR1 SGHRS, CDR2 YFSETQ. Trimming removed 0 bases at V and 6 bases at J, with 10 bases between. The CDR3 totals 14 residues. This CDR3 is CASSLVRTSNEQFF. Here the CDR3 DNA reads TGCGCCAGCAGCTTGGTGAGGACAAGCAATGAGCAGTTCTTC.

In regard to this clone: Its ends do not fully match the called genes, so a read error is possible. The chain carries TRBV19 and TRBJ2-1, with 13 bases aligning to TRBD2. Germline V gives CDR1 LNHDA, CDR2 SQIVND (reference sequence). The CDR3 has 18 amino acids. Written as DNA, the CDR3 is TGCGCCGGTAGCACCGGGACTAGCGGGACCCACCCCTACAATGAGCAGTTCTTC. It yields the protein CAGSTGTSGTHPYNEQFF. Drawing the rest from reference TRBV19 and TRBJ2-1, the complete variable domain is DGGITQSPKYLFRKEGQNVTLSCEQNLNHDAMYWYRQDPGQGLRLIYYSQIVNDFQKGDIAEGYSVSREKKESFPLTVTSAQKNPTAFYLCAGSTGTSGTHPYNEQFFGPGTRLTVL.

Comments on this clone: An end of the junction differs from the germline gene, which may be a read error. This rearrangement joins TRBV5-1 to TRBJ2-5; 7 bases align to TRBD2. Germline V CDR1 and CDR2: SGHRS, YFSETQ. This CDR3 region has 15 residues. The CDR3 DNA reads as TGCACCAGTACTCCCTCCGCGCTAGCGGAAGAGACCCAGTACTTC. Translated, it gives CTSTPSALAEETQYF.

The CDR3 spells CASRRGQPDSPLHF. DNA for the CDR3: TGTGCCAGTAGAAGGGGACAACCCGATTCACCCCTCCACTTT. The chain couples TRBV19 to TRBJ1-6; D possibly corresponds to TRBD1 (6 bases). The V gene's germline CDR1 is LNHDA and CDR2 SQIVND (reference sequence). The V and J ends lost 6 bases and 8 bases respectively, with 14 bases between them. The CDR3 has 14 residues.

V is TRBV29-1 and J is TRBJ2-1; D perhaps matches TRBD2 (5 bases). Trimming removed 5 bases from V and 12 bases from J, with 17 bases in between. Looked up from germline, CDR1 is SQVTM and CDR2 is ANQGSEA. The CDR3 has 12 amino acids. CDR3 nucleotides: TGCAGCGTTCAGGAGGTCGGAAGCCGGCAGTTCTTC. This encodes CSVQEVGSRQFF.

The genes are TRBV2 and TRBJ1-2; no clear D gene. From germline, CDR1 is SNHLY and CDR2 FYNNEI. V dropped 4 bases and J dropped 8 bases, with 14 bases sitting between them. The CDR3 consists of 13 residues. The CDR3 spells CASSAREGQGYTF. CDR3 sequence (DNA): TGTGCCAGCAGTGCTCGGGAGGGCCAAGGCTACACCTTC.

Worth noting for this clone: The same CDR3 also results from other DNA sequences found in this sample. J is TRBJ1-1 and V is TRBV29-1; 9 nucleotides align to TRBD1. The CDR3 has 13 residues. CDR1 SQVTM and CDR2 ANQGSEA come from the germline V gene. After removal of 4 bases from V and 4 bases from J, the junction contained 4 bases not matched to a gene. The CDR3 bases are TGCAGCGTTGTGGGACAGGGAGTCACTGAAGCTTTCTTT. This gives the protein CSVVGQGVTEAFF.

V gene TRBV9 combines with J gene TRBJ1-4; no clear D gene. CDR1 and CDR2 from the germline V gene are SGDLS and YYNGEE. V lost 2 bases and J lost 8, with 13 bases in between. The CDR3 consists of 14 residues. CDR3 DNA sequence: TGTGCCAGCAGCGTCGGCGGAGGTAGCGAAAAACTGTTTTTT. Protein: CASSVGGGSEKLFF.

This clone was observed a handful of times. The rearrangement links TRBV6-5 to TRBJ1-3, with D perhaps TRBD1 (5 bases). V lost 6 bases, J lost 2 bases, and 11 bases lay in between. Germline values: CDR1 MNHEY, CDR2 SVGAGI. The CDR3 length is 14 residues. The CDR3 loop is CASRHAGTGNTIYF. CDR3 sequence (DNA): TGTGCCAGCAGGCACGCAGGGACTGGAAACACCATATATTTT.

CDR3 in amino acids: CASSLSARRGYTF. CDR3 nucleotide sequence: TGTGCCAGCAGTTTATCGGCACGGAGAGGCTACACCTTC. The chain employs TRBV28 and TRBJ1-2; no clear D. This CDR3 has 13 residues. Germline values: CDR1 MDHEN, CDR2 SYDVKM. V was cut by 1 base and J by 8 bases, with 11 bases left in between.

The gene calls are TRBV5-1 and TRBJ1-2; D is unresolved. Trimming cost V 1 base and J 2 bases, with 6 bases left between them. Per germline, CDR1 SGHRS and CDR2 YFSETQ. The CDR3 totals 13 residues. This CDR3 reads CASSLSSNYGYTF. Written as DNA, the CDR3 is TGCGCCAGCAGCTTGTCGAGCAACTATGGCTACACCTTC.